A selection of T cell receptor beta chains follows, all from one sample in a study of cytomegalovirus exposure and HLA in healthy donors. Clones were sequenced by immunoSEQ multiplex PCR, and TCRdb holds only the in-frame ones, with some missing. The sample records 100,000 to 150,000 clones, over 8% being singletons. The source material was PBMCs. These receptors all stem from a man aged 35 to 55 in good health and CMV-seronegative. CDR3s include the opening cysteine and the closing phenylalanine or tryptophan. A D gene is named only where the DNA matches it firmly. Expanded clones are given a class, and other clones once, few, many or no size at all.

v_gene: TRBV10-3
d_gene: NA
abundance: few
j_gene: TRBJ1-1
len: 15
CDR3aa: CATLEGTEPNTEAFF
CDR3nt: TGTGCCACCTTAGAAGGAACGGAGCCGAACACTGAAGCTTTCTTT

v_gene: TRBV19
d_gene: NA
abundance: NA
j_gene: TRBJ1-5
len: 12
CDR3aa: CASSVLNQPQHF
CDR3nt: TGTGCCAGTAGTGTCCTTAATCAGCCCCAGCATTTT

v_gene: TRBV5-5
d_gene: NA
abundance: NA
j_gene: TRBJ2-5
len: 13
CDR3aa: CASSLGPQETQYF
CDR3nt: TGTGCCAGCAGCTTGGGGCCCCAAGAGACCCAGTACTTC

v_gene: TRBV6-5
d_gene: TRBD1
abundance: few
j_gene: TRBJ2-5
len: 14
CDR3aa: CASRERRGYETQYF
CDR3nt: TGTGCCAGCAGGGAACGCAGGGGGTATGAGACCCAGTACTTC

v_gene: TRBV6-5
d_gene: NA
abundance: NA
j_gene: TRBJ1-1
len: 12
CDR3aa: CASSLRGAEAFF
CDR3nt: TGTGCCAGCAGCTTACGCGGGGCTGAAGCTTTCTTT

v_gene: TRBV27
d_gene: NA
abundance: NA
j_gene: TRBJ1-1
len: 13
CDR3aa: CASLLTMGTEAFF
CDR3nt: TGTGCCAGCCTTCTGACAATGGGCACTGAAGCTTTCTTT

v_gene: TRBV5-1
d_gene: TRBD1
abundance: NA
j_gene: TRBJ2-5
len: 14
CDR3aa: CASSLATGVETQYF
CDR3nt: TGCGCCAGCAGCTTGGCCACAGGGGTCGAGACCCAGTACTTC

v_gene: TRBV19
d_gene: NA
abundance: NA
j_gene: TRBJ2-7
len: 15
CDR3aa: CASSIGERRVYEQYF
CDR3nt: TGTGCCAGTAGTATTGGCGAGCGCCGTGTTTACGAGCAGTACTTC

v_gene: TRBV5-1
d_gene: TRBD1
abundance: NA
j_gene: TRBJ2-7
len: 15
CDR3aa: CASSSTGGPTYEQYF
CDR3nt: TGCGCCAGCAGCTCGACAGGGGGCCCTACCTACGAGCAGTACTTC

v_gene: TRBV6-1
d_gene: TRBD1
abundance: NA
j_gene: TRBJ1-6
len: 15
CDR3aa: CASSAPGQGNSPLHF
CDR3nt: TGTGCCAGCAGTGCGCCGGGACAGGGGAATTCACCCCTCCACTTT

v_gene: TRBV6-6
d_gene: NA
abundance: few
j_gene: TRBJ2-2
len: 13
CDR3aa: CASRAQGSGELFF
CDR3nt: TGTGCCAGCAGAGCTCAGGGTTCCGGGGAGCTGTTTTTT

v_gene: TRBV29-1
d_gene: NA
abundance: NA
j_gene: TRBJ1-4
len: 8
CDR3aa: CSAPGLFF
CDR3nt: TGCAGCGCCCCGGGACTGTTTTTT

v_gene: TRBV5-6
d_gene: TRBD2
abundance: few
j_gene: TRBJ2-3
len: 14
CDR3aa: CASSLVAGGDTQYF
CDR3nt: TGTGCCAGCAGCTTGGTAGCGGGAGGAGATACGCAGTATTTT

v_gene: TRBV28
d_gene: NA
abundance: NA
j_gene: TRBJ2-2
len: 13
CDR3aa: CATLGANKGELFF
CDR3nt: TGTGCCACCCTGGGGGCGAATAAAGGGGAGCTGTTTTTT

v_gene: TRBV5-4
d_gene: NA
abundance: few
j_gene: TRBJ1-1
len: 14
CDR3aa: CASSLIAGNTEAFF
CDR3nt: TGTGCCAGCAGCTTGATTGCAGGGAACACTGAAGCTTTCTTT

v_gene: TRBV2
d_gene: TRBD2
abundance: few
j_gene: TRBJ2-2
len: 15
CDR3aa: CASSDSAGGRGELFF
CDR3nt: TGTGCCAGCAGTGACTCGGCGGGGGGTAGGGGGGAGCTGTTTTTT